The T cell receptor beta chain described here comes from a study of blood T cell repertoires in COVID-19. This CDR3 has 14 residues. Germline V gene sequence: CDR1 SGHRS, CDR2 YFSETQ. J gave up 7 bases and V 7 bases, and 10 bases lay outside the gene matches. The protocol was immunoSEQ multiplex PCR, while the TCRdb copy is restricted to in-frame clones and leaves out a portion. The sample has 150,000 or so clones; 65% to 90% are singletons. The chain combines TRBV5-1 with TRBJ2-1, with TRBD1 matching 8 bases. This TCR was recovered from a man between 60 and 75 years old with acute or convalescent COVID-19. Sequencing was performed on peripheral blood. CDR3 DNA: TGCGCCAGCTGCGGGCAGGGGGCGCAAAATGAGCAGTTCTTC. The encoded protein is CASCGQGAQNEQFF.